The 27 T cell receptor beta chains in this list originate from one sample, sequenced in a study of early T cells in non-severe SARS-CoV-2 infection listed by TCRdb under 2021. Library preparation was by 5' RACE. The reads were generated on a NextSeq 500. The public reads were quality trimmed at Q25 with fastp and then assembled into clones with MiXCR by TCRdb, keeping productive beta chains. Under each unique CDR3 protein, matching rows form one entry showing the most common genes and DNA. The sample records about 15,000 distinct CDR3 sequences, over 5.5% of which are singletons. Less than 8% of the sample is taken by the ten largest. The sequencing used whole blood, collected at baseline. Receptors were obtained from an adult who was a healthcare worker with PCR-confirmed SARS-CoV-2 infection or an uninfected control (not recorded which).

This clonotype has a count of ten or more. The genes are TRBV15 and TRBJ2-5, with D uncertain. With 0 bases removed from V and 4 bases from J, the gap between germline ends came to 6 bases. The germline gives CDR1 LNHNV, CDR2 YYDKDF (reference sequence). CDR3 length: 13 amino acids. CDR3 sequence (DNA): TGTGCCACCAGCAGAGATAGGTCAGAGACCCAGTACTTC. Translated: CATSRDRSETQYF. Full variable domain (outside the CDR3, taken from reference TRBV15 and TRBJ2-5): DAMVIQNPRYQVTQFGKPVTLSCSQTLNHNVMYWYQQKSSQAPKLLFHYYDKDFNNEADTPDNFQSRRPNTSFCFLDIRSPGLGDTAMYLCATSRDRSETQYFGPGTRLLVL.

This clonotype was found many times. The J gene is TRBJ1-2, the V gene TRBV29-1, with a possible D match to TRBD1 (6 bases). Germline V CDR1 and CDR2: SQVTM, ANQGSEA. Trimming stripped 3 bases from V and 6 bases from J, with 14 bases between. The CDR3 has 13 residues. CDR3 in amino acids: CSVDLASGDGYTF. The DNA for the CDR3 is TGCAGCGTTGACTTAGCCTCAGGGGATGGCTACACCTTC.

This clonotype was picked up many times. This rearrangement joins TRBV5-1 to TRBJ1-1; the D gene is possibly TRBD1 (5 bases). CDR1 SGHRS and CDR2 YFSETQ come from the germline V gene. The CDR3 has 13 residues. Trimming left V 4 bases short and J 0 bases short, with 7 bases between. The CDR3 loop is CASSPRVNTEAFF. The CDR3, as DNA: TGCGCCAGCAGCCCCAGGGTGAACACTGAAGCTTTCTTT.

In its sample, this clonotype was seen many times. This chain connects TRBV11-2 to TRBJ2-4, with D perhaps TRBD1 (5 bases). Germline V gene data show CDR1 as SGHAT and CDR2 as FQNNGV. The CDR3 runs to 15 residues. Trimming stripped 6 bases from V and 4 bases from J, with 16 bases between. CDR3: CASSFPLRQKNIQYF. DNA for the CDR3: TGTGCCAGCAGTTTTCCGCTTAGACAGAAAAACATTCAGTACTTC.

This clonotype was picked up many times. CDR3 sequence reads: CAWGGEGEQFF. CDR3 nucleotides: TGTGCCTGGGGGGGAGAGGGTGAGCAGTTCTTC. This rearrangement joins TRBV30 to TRBJ2-1, with D perhaps TRBD1 or TRBD2 (5 bases each). This CDR3 has 11 amino acids. Trimming left V 5 bases short and J 9 bases short, with 11 bases between. Germline V gives CDR1 GTSNPN, CDR2 SVGIG (reference sequence).

This clonotype has a count of ten or more. The chain has TRBV19 and TRBJ1-1; the D is unclear. With 1 base removed from V and 5 bases from J, the gap between germline ends came to 8 bases. This CDR3 region has 13 residues. Germline CDR1 is LNHDA and CDR2 is SQIVND (reference sequence). The CDR3 sequence is CASSIGVRTEAFF. DNA of the CDR3: TGTGCCAGTAGTATAGGGGTAAGGACTGAAGCTTTCTTT.

This clonotype has a handful of counts. The rearrangement uses TRBV20-1 and TRBJ2-5; D unclear. The CDR3 runs to 14 residues. V was pared by 0 bases and J by 2 bases, with 10 bases between. CDR1 DFQATT and CDR2 SNEGSKA come from the germline V gene (reference sequence). CDR3 in amino acids: CSARDPDGQETQYF. The CDR3 DNA follows: TGCAGTGCTAGAGACCCGGACGGGCAAGAGACCCAGTACTTC.

There are a few counts of this clonotype. The chain is built from TRBV6-6 and TRBJ1-2, with D maybe TRBD1 (6 bases). The V and J ends lost 2 bases and 8 bases respectively, with 9 bases between them. The CDR3 extends over 12 amino acids. From germline, CDR1 is MNHNY and CDR2 SVGAGI (reference sequence). The CDR3 bases are TGTGCCAGCAGTTACGAGGGGGAAGGCTACACCTTC. It encodes CASSYEGEGYTF.

Many counts were recorded for this clonotype. The rearrangement links TRBV28 to TRBJ2-3; a weak D match, TRBD2 (6 bases). Trimming pared 8 bases from V and 0 bases from J, leaving 30 bases between. The CDR3 consists of 20 residues. Germline V CDR1 and CDR2: MDHEN, SYDVKM. DNA of the CDR3: TGTGCCAGCGGAGGGACTCTAAACCTGATTCAGGGTTCTAGCACAGATACGCAGTATTTT. Encoded protein: CASGGTLNLIQGSSTDTQYF. The full variable domain, rest sourced from reference TRBV28 and TRBJ2-3, is DVKVTQSSRYLVKRTGEKVFLECVQDMDHENMFWYRQDPGLGLRLIYFSYDVKMKEKGDIPEGYSVSREKKERFSLILESASTNQTSMYLCASGGTLNLIQGSSTDTQYFGPGTRLTVL.

This clonotype has ten or more counts. This rearrangement joins TRBV12-3 or TRBV12-4 to TRBJ2-3, with no clear D. The germline V and J ends were trimmed by 8 bases and 4 bases, with 10 bases remaining between them. CDR3 length equals 12 residues. CDR3 amino acids: CASHNTPDTQYF. The CDR3 nucleotides are TGTGCCAGCCATAATACGCCAGATACGCAGTATTTT.

This clonotype has at least ten counts. The chain is built from TRBV5-1 and TRBJ1-1, with a tentative D call TRBD1 (5 bases). This CDR3 is 15 amino acids long. Germline lookup yields CDR1 SGHRS and CDR2 YFSETQ. V lost 2 bases, J lost 1 base, and 12 bases lay in between. The CDR3 spells CASSLSNGANTEAFF. DNA for the CDR3: TGCGCCAGCAGCTTATCAAATGGGGCGAACACTGAAGCTTTCTTT.

This clonotype was detected many times. Here the CDR3 reads CSARDDRRGGLYEQYF. CDR3 coding DNA: TGCAGTGCTAGAGATGACCGGCGGGGGGGCCTCTACGAGCAGTACTTC. This chain links TRBV20-1 with TRBJ2-7, with TRBD2 identical over 9 bases. The CDR3 covers 16 residues. With V trimmed by 0 bases and J by 3 bases, 9 bases remained unmatched. From germline, CDR1 is DFQATT and CDR2 SNEGSKA (reference sequence).

In this sample, this clonotype turned up many times. The chain recombines TRBV29-1 with TRBJ1-2, with D perhaps matching TRBD1 (6 bases). Trimming cost V 4 bases and J 5 bases, with 14 bases left between them. There are 13 residues in the CDR3. Germline lookup yields CDR1 SQVTM and CDR2 ANQGSEA. The CDR3, as DNA: TGCAGCGTTGTGAGGACAGAGACGTATGGCTACACCTTC. This gives the protein CSVVRTETYGYTF.

Sample share makes this clonotype medium-sized (0.01 to 0.1%). The rearrangement uses TRBV5-1 and TRBJ2-1; TRBD2 is a possible D gene (5 bases). Germline assignment: CDR1 SGHRS and CDR2 YFSETQ. This CDR3 comprises 15 residues. Trimming took 0 bases from V and 8 from J, leaving 15 bases between them. In nucleotides, the CDR3 is TGCGCCAGCAGCTTGGTTTCGGGGTCTACCGATGAGCAGTTCTTC. Its translation is CASSLVSGSTDEQFF.

In this sample, this clonotype is medium-sized. The chain couples TRBV10-3 to TRBJ1-1; D perhaps matches TRBD1 (6 bases). The length of the CDR3 is 12 residues. Trimming took 6 bases from V and 6 from J, leaving 11 bases between them. Germline CDR1 and CDR2: ENHRY and SYGVKD. The CDR3 spells CAISARGPEAFF. CDR3 nucleotide sequence: TGTGCCATCAGCGCCCGGGGGCCTGAAGCTTTCTTT.

This clonotype showed up just a few times. CDR3 nucleotides: TGCGCCAGCAGCCCGGGGGCCTGGGAGGAAAAACTGTTTTTT. Amino acids: CASSPGAWEEKLFF. J is TRBJ1-4 and V is TRBV4-3; D may be TRBD1 (6 bases). Germline V CDR1 and CDR2: LGHNA, YSLEER. CDR3 length equals 14 residues. The V end lost 4 bases, the J end lost 8 bases, and 14 bases lay between the germline ends.

This clonotype was seen many times. The chain carries TRBV5-8 and TRBJ1-2; D is unresolved. Germline V CDR1 and CDR2: SGHTS, YDEGEE. This CDR3 contains 12 residues. The V gene lost 0 bases and the J gene lost 7 bases, with 7 bases spanning the gap. The CDR3 is CASSLVNRGYTF. The CDR3 region has the DNA TGTGCCAGCAGCTTGGTTAATCGTGGCTACACCTTC.

This clonotype was found many times. This sequence joins TRBV9 and TRBJ1-6; no clear D gene. From germline, CDR1 is SGDLS and CDR2 YYNGEE. V was shortened by 0 bases and J by 8 bases, with 18 bases between the two germline ends. The CDR3 loop spans 17 amino acids. The CDR3 bases are TGTGCCAGCAGCGTAGGAGGAGGAGAGCCGTTGGATTCACCCCTCCACTTT. Residues: CASSVGGGEPLDSPLHF.

This clonotype showed up many times. This chain connects TRBV7-3 to TRBJ2-1; 11 nucleotides match TRBD2. This CDR3 contains 16 residues. Germline CDR1 reads SGHTA; CDR2 reads FQGTGA. The V segment lost 5 bases and the J segment 4 bases; nucleotides outside the gene matches: 7. The CDR3 nucleotides read TGTGCCAGCAGCCTAGCGGGGGGCCGGGTGTACAATGAGCAGTTCTTC. It codes for CASSLAGGRVYNEQFF.

This clonotype has at least ten counts. The rearrangement uses TRBV5-1 and TRBJ2-5; TRBD2 matches at 14 bases. The germline gives CDR1 SGHRS, CDR2 YFSETQ. V was clipped by 2 bases and J by 0 bases; unmatched bases: 15. The CDR3 loop spans 21 amino acids. The CDR3 region is CASSFTSVGTSGGGYQETQYF. CDR3 DNA sequence: TGCGCCAGCAGCTTCACATCCGTCGGGACTAGCGGGGGTGGGTACCAAGAGACCCAGTACTTC.

The rearrangement joins TRBV5-1 to TRBJ2-1; 7 nucleotides agree with TRBD1. The CDR3 runs to 14 residues. Germline-derived CDR1 and CDR2 are SGHRS and YFSETQ. V dropped 2 bases and J dropped 7; count of bases not matched to a gene: 6. CDR3 amino acids: CASSLWTGGNEQFF. CDR3 DNA: TGCGCCAGCAGCTTATGGACAGGTGGAAATGAGCAGTTCTTC.

V usage is TRBV3-1 and J usage is TRBJ2-2, with TRBD1 identical over 8 bases. V trimming: 5 bases; J trimming: 4 bases; junction bases outside the gene matches: 6. The CDR3 spans 15 residues. CDR1 is LGHDT, CDR2 YNNKEL, per germline (reference sequence). The DNA of the CDR3 is TGTGCCAGCAGCTTTTCGACAGGGGTCACCGGGGAGCTGTTTTTT. As protein: CASSFSTGVTGELFF.

This clonotype is categorized as medium-sized. DNA of the CDR3: TGTGCAGCAGGGATGTACTATGGCTACACCTTC. As protein: CAAGMYYGYTF. J is TRBJ1-2 and V is TRBV19; tentative D call: TRBD1 (5 bases). The germline CDR1 and CDR2 sequences are LNHDA and SQIVND (reference sequence). The CDR3 runs to 11 residues.

This clonotype came up many times. The chain links TRBV6-2 or TRBV6-3 to TRBJ1-5; 7 bases are shared with TRBD1. CDR3 length equals 14 residues. The trim removed 5 bases at V and 5 bases at J, leaving 6 bases unmatched. CDR1 and CDR2 (germline): MNHEY, SVGEGT. The CDR3 DNA sequence: TGTGCCAGCAGTCCCCAGGGGGTTTATCAGCCCCAGCATTTT. Protein sequence: CASSPQGVYQPQHF.

This clonotype showed up many times. V gene TRBV6-5 combines with J gene TRBJ1-1, with a tentative D call TRBD1 (5 bases). Germline assignment: CDR1 MNHEY and CDR2 SVGAGI. The V end lost 5 bases, the J end lost 2 bases, and 12 bases lay between the germline ends. CDR3 length equals 14 residues. The chain's CDR3 is CASSRETVNTEAFF. CDR3 DNA sequence: TGTGCCAGCAGTCGCGAGACAGTAAACACTGAAGCTTTCTTT.

This clonotype has just one count. This chain joins TRBV7-9 and TRBJ1-1; D gene ambiguous. Trimming left V 1 base short and J 5 bases short, with 2 bases between. The CDR3 has 11 residues. Germline loops: CDR1 SEHNR, CDR2 FQNEAQ (reference sequence). The CDR3 DNA reads TGTGCCAGCAGCTTAGAAACTGAAGCTTTCTTT. This translates into CASSLETEAFF.

This clonotype was picked up many times. The chain employs TRBV12-3 or TRBV12-4 and TRBJ1-2; D may be TRBD1 (6 bases). The length of the CDR3 is 15 residues. Trimming cost V 5 bases and J 2 bases, with 15 bases left between them. The CDR3 region is CASSRQGNRNYGYTF. The DNA for the CDR3 is TGTGCCAGCAGTCGCCAGGGGAATCGAAACTATGGCTACACCTTC.